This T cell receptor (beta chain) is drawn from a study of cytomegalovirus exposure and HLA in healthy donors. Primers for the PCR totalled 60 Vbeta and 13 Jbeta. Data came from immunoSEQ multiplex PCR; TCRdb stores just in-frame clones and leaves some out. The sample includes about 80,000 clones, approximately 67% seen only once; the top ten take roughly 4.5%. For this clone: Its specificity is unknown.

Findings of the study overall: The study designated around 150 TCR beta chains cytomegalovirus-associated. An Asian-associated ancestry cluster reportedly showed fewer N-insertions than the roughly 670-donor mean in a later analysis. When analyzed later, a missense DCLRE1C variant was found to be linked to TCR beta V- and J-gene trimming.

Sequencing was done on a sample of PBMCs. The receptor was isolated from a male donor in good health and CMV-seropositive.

CDR3 nucleotide sequence: TGTGCCAGCTCCCCTAGACTAGACAGCGAGCAGTACTTC. Protein sequence: CASSPRLDSEQYF. V and J are TRBV18 and TRBJ2-7; tentatively, D is TRBD2 (6 bases). The germline V and J ends were trimmed by 6 bases and 6 bases, with 15 bases remaining between them. This CDR3 is built from 13 residues. CDR1 is KGHSH and CDR2 is LQKENI in the germline V gene.